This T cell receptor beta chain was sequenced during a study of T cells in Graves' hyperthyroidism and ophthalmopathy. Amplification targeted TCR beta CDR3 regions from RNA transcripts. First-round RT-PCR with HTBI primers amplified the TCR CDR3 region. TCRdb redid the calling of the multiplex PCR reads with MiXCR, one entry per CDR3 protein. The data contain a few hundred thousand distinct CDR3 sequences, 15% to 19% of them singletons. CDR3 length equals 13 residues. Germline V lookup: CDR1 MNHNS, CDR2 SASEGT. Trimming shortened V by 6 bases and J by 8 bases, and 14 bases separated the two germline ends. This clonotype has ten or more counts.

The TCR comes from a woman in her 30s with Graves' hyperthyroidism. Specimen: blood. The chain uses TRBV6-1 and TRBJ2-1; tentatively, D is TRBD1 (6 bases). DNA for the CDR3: TGTGCCAGCAGGCTACAGGGTCGCGATGAGCAGTTCTTC. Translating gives CASRLQGRDEQFF.